The 23 T cell receptor beta chains below come from one sample, sequenced in a study of breast tumors, draining lymph nodes, adjacent tissues. TCRdb reanalysed the multiplex PCR reads using MiXCR and keeps one entry per CDR3 protein. This repertoire shows some 25,000 distinct CDR3 sequences, around 68% found once; its top ten account for about 25%. Source material: tumor-adjacent breast tissue. The receptors shown here come from a female donor with breast cancer. Some clones in this sample may be carry-over from other donors' samples.

The rearrangement uses TRBV5-1 and TRBJ2-1, with 9 bases identical to TRBD1. V dropped 4 bases and J dropped 0; count of bases not matched to a gene: 5. The germline V gene has CDR1 SGHRS and CDR2 YFSETQ. The CDR3 consists of 16 residues. The CDR3 sequence is CASSLGTGSSYNEQFF. In DNA form, the CDR3 reads TGCGCCAGCAGCCTAGGGACAGGGAGCTCCTACAATGAGCAGTTCTTC.

This chain joins TRBV5-6 and TRBJ2-7, with 9 bases identical to TRBD1. Germline CDR1 is SGHDT and CDR2 is YYEEEE. V shed 4 bases and J 6 bases; nucleotides not matched to a gene: 8. The CDR3 loop spans 14 amino acids. The CDR3 coding sequence is TGTGCCAGCAGCCCCGGGACAGGGCTTTTCGAGCAGTACTTC. The encoded protein is CASSPGTGLFEQYF.

The chain joins TRBV20-1 to TRBJ2-7; 9 bases match TRBD1. After removal of 5 bases from V and 4 bases from J, the junction contained 6 bases not matched to a gene. The CDR3 consists of 13 residues. Germline-derived CDR1 and CDR2 are DFQATT and SNEGSKA (reference sequence). The CDR3 sequence: CSAEGQGGYEQYF. The CDR3 DNA reads as TGCAGTGCTGAGGGACAGGGAGGGTACGAGCAGTACTTC.

This clonotype was recorded many times. This chain uses TRBV18 with TRBJ1-2; D call uncertain. The length of the CDR3 is 14 residues. The germline V gene has CDR1 KGHSH and CDR2 LQKENI. Trimming took off 3 bases at V and 4 bases at J, with 12 bases between the two ends. Here the CDR3 DNA reads TGTGCCAGCTCACCTCAGCCCGGACCCTATGGCTACACCTTC. Its protein product is CASSPQPGPYGYTF.

The rearrangement uses TRBV20-1 and TRBJ2-7, with 11 positions matching TRBD2. CDR1 is DFQATT, CDR2 SNEGSKA, per germline (reference sequence). The CDR3 sequence is 19 residues long. Trimming removed 2 bases from V and 2 bases from J; junction bases left unmatched: 17. The CDR3 loop reads CSARRVGLAVNKGPYEQYF. CDR3 bases: TGCAGTGCTAGAAGGGTGGGACTAGCGGTTAACAAAGGGCCCTACGAGCAGTACTTC.

The rearrangement uses TRBV20-1 and TRBJ2-7; TRBD2 might be the D (5 bases). The CDR3 contains 11 residues. Trimming shortened V by 1 base and J by 5 bases, and 6 bases separated the two germline ends. CDR1 is DFQATT and CDR2 is SNEGSKA in the germline V gene (reference sequence). The CDR3 spells CSARGGDEQYF. CDR3 in DNA: TGCAGTGCTAGAGGGGGAGACGAGCAGTACTTC.

This clonotype was seen many times. The V and J genes are TRBV28 and TRBJ2-2; D is possibly TRBD1 (6 bases). Germline CDR1 is MDHEN and CDR2 is SYDVKM. V was cut by 5 bases and J by 1 base, with 8 bases left in between. The CDR3 loop spans 14 amino acids. The CDR3 reads CASSTGLNTGELFF. The CDR3 nucleotides read TGTGCCAGCAGTACAGGGTTGAACACCGGGGAGCTGTTTTTT.

This sequence joins TRBV7-3 and TRBJ2-3, with 7 bases matching TRBD1. J gave up 3 bases and V 5 bases, and 5 bases lay outside the gene matches. This CDR3 is 14 amino acids long. The germline CDR1 and CDR2 sequences are SGHTA and FQGTGA. CDR3: CASSPDRQTDTQYF. The DNA of the CDR3 is TGTGCCAGCAGCCCGGACAGGCAGACAGATACGCAGTATTTT.

This clonotype showed up many times. This chain uses TRBV4-1 with TRBJ2-7; TRBD2 matches 11 bases. With 4 bases clipped from V and 1 base from J, the junction kept 12 bases outside the gene matches. Germline assignment: CDR1 MGHRA and CDR2 YSYEKL. This CDR3 is built from 18 residues. For the CDR3, the DNA is TGCGCCAGCAGCCGGGGGGATAGACTAGCGGGGCCGTCCTACGAGCAGTACTTC. This gives the protein CASSRGDRLAGPSYEQYF.

This rearrangement joins TRBV20-1 to TRBJ2-7; TRBD2 matches at 9 bases. V was clipped by 6 bases and J by 4 bases; unmatched bases: 16. There are 16 residues in the CDR3. The V gene's germline CDR1 is DFQATT and CDR2 SNEGSKA (reference sequence). CDR3 loop: CSADDQTSGINYEQYF. For the CDR3, the DNA is TGCAGTGCGGATGATCAGACTAGCGGAATAAATTACGAGCAGTACTTC.

This clonotype came up many times. The chain carries TRBV28 and TRBJ1-5; no clear D gene. The CDR3 is 14 residues long. Germline CDR1 reads MDHEN; CDR2 reads SYDVKM. V lost 5 bases and J 5 bases, leaving 13 bases between the germline ends. Here the CDR3 DNA reads TGTGCCAGCAGTAATCCCCCCGGAGATCAGCCCCAGCATTTT. Amino acid sequence: CASSNPPGDQPQHF.

The chain is built from TRBV5-5 and TRBJ1-2; 7 positions agree with TRBD1. Per germline, CDR1 SGHKS and CDR2 YYEKEE (reference sequence). CDR3 size: 14 residues. V gave up 8 bases and J gave up 0 bases; unmatched junction bases: 7. Here the CDR3 reads CARRKGAANYGYTF. The CDR3 nucleotides read TGTGCCAGGCGCAAGGGGGCAGCTAACTATGGCTACACCTTC.

The chain recombines TRBV20-1 with TRBJ1-5; possibly TRBD1 for D (6 bases). CDR1 and CDR2 (germline): DFQATT, SNEGSKA (reference sequence). The germline V and J ends were trimmed by 7 bases and 5 bases, with 12 bases remaining between them. There are 12 residues in the CDR3. The CDR3 region has the DNA TGCAGTGGTACAGGGCCGGATCAGCCCCAGCATTTT. It yields the protein CSGTGPDQPQHF.

This chain links TRBV15 with TRBJ2-2, with a possible D match to TRBD1 (5 bases). The V end was cut by 0 bases, the J end by 8 bases, with 19 bases between. This CDR3 is 17 amino acids long. Germline CDR1 and CDR2: LNHNV and YYDKDF (reference sequence). The CDR3 is CATSREVGARAFGELFF. The CDR3, as DNA: TGTGCCACCAGCAGAGAGGTCGGAGCCAGGGCCTTTGGGGAGCTGTTTTTT.

The chain uses TRBV30 and TRBJ2-3; D unclear. CDR3 size: 11 residues. Germline V lookup: CDR1 GTSNPN, CDR2 SVGIG (reference sequence). V lost 2 bases and J lost 8, with 8 bases in between. DNA of the CDR3: TGTGCCTGGAGTATTGGGCTTACGCAGTATTTT. Its translation is CAWSIGLTQYF. The entire variable domain, with the rest obtained from reference TRBV30 and TRBJ2-3, is as follows: SQTIHQWPATLVQPVGSPLSLECTVEGTSNPNLYWYRQAAGRGLQLLFYSVGIGQISSEVPQNLSASRPQDRQFILSSKKLLLSDSGFYLCAWSIGLTQYFGPGTRLTVL.

This chain joins TRBV14 and TRBJ2-3, with D unclear. CDR1 is SGHDN and CDR2 is FVKESK in the germline V gene. The CDR3 has 14 amino acids. V shed 4 bases and J shed 0 bases, with 8 bases lying between them. CDR3 coding DNA: TGTGCCAGCAGCCCAGGCAGCAGCACAGATACGCAGTATTTT. Its protein product is CASSPGSSTDTQYF.

The chain uses TRBV18 and TRBJ2-7; 7 bases are a match to TRBD2. The CDR3 covers 14 residues. V lost 2 bases and J lost 3; bases outside the gene matches: 4. CDR1 is KGHSH and CDR2 is LQKENI in the germline V gene. This CDR3 reads CASSPNGLDYEQYF. CDR3 nucleotide sequence: TGTGCCAGCTCACCAAACGGACTAGACTACGAGCAGTACTTC. The entire variable domain, with the rest obtained from reference TRBV18 and TRBJ2-7, is as follows: NAGVMQNPRHLVRRRGQEARLRCSPMKGHSHVYWYRQLPEEGLKFMVYLQKENIIDESGMPKERFSAEFPKEGPSILRIQQVVRGDSAAYFCASSPNGLDYEQYFGPGTRLTVT.

The chain uses TRBV20-1 and TRBJ1-3, with unresolved D. Trimming removed 0 bases at V and 1 base at J, with 7 bases between. This CDR3 has 14 amino acids. CDR1 is DFQATT and CDR2 is SNEGSKA in the germline V gene (reference sequence). Here the CDR3 DNA reads TGCAGTGCTAGAGATGCAAGTTCTGGAAACACCATATATTTT. Its protein is CSARDASSGNTIYF.

V and J are TRBV20-1 and TRBJ2-1, with TRBD2 identical over 7 bases. The CDR3 consists of 16 residues. J lost 0 bases, V lost 3 bases, and 8 bases had no gene match. From germline, CDR1 is DFQATT and CDR2 SNEGSKA (reference sequence). CDR3 coding DNA: TGCAGTGCTAGCATCCTAGCGGCTGGCTCCTACAATGAGCAGTTCTTC. Its protein is CSASILAAGSYNEQFF.

The genes are TRBV4-1 and TRBJ2-1; unclear D gene. This CDR3 has 11 amino acids. The V and J ends lost 1 base and 10 bases respectively, with 5 bases between them. CDR1 MGHRA and CDR2 YSYEKL come from the germline V gene. The CDR3 DNA is TGCGCCAGCAGCCAAGGGACCGAGCAGTTCTTC. The encoded protein is CASSQGTEQFF.

This clonotype was recorded at least ten times. The rearrangement joins TRBV6-1 to TRBJ1-2; D perhaps matches TRBD1 (5 bases). Between the trimmed V and J ends, which lost 2 bases and 7 bases, there was a span of 17 bases. Germline V gives CDR1 MNHNS, CDR2 SASEGT. The CDR3 has 15 amino acids. The CDR3 here is CASSEWSQDSRGYTF. CDR3 bases: TGTGCCAGCAGTGAATGGAGCCAAGACAGTCGTGGCTACACCTTC.

This chain uses TRBV12-3 or TRBV12-4 with TRBJ2-5; D not certain. V was cut by 6 bases and J by 4 bases, with 9 bases left in between. The CDR3 consists of 12 residues. CDR3 residues: CASRFGRETQYF. The CDR3 DNA is TGTGCCAGCAGATTCGGGCGAGAGACCCAGTACTTC.

The chain employs TRBV5-1 and TRBJ2-7; no clear D gene. The CDR3 is 13 amino acids. The V gene's germline CDR1 is SGHRS and CDR2 YFSETQ. V gave up 0 bases and J gave up 6 bases, with 10 bases separating them. DNA for the CDR3: TGCGCCAGCAGCTTGGACGTTGTGGGCGAGCAGTACTTC. Its translation is CASSLDVVGEQYF.